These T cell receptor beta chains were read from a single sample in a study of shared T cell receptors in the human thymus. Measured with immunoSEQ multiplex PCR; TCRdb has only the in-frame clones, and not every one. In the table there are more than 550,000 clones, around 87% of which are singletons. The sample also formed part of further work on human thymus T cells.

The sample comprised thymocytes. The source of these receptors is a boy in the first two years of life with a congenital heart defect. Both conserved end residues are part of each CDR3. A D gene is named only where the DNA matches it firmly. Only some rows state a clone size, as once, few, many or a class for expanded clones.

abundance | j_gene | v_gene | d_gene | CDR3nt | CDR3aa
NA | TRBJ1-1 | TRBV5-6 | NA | TGTGCCAGCAGCCTCCAAGGGAGGCGGGCTTTCTTT | CASSLQGRRAFF
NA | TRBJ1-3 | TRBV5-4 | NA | TGTGCCAGCAGCATCCCCGGGGGGTCAGCTGGAAACACCATATATTTT | CASSIPGGSAGNTIYF
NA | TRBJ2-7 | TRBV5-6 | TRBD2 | TGTGCCAGCAGCCGCCTAGCGGGAGGGCCCGGCTACGAGCAGTACTTC | CASSRLAGGPGYEQYF
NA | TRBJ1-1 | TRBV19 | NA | TGTGCCAGTAGCCGCGGCTGGAAATGCAACACTGAAGCTTTCTTT | CASSRGWKCNTEAFF
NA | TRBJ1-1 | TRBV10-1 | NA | TGCGCCAGCAAGGCCTCGGGGGACACTGAAGCTTTCTTT | CASKASGDTEAFF
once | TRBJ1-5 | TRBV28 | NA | TGTGCCAGCAGCCAAGAACTGCCCCAGCATTTT | CASSQELPQHF
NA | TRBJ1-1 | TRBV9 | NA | TGTGCCAGCAGCGTTCATCCCCCAGAGGTACTCGGAGGGAACACTGAAGCTTTCTTT | CASSVHPPEVLGGNTEAFF
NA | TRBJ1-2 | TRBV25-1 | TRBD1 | TGTGCCAGCATCCCTCGGACAGGGGAAGGCTACACCTTC | CASIPRTGEGYTF
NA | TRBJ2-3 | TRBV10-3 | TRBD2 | TGTGCCATCAGTGAGTCTCAGGTCGCGGGGGGCCAGGATACGCAGTATTTT | CAISESQVAGGQDTQYF
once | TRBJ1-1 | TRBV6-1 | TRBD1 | TGTGCCAGCAGTGAATTACTTCGCGTTCTGGGACAGGGGAGTGATAGCACTGAAGCTTTCTTT | CASSELLRVLGQGSDSTEAFF
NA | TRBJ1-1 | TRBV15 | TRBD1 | TGTGCCACCAGCACAACCAGGGACAGGGAGAAGGGAACTGAAGCTTTCTTT | CATSTTRDREKGTEAFF
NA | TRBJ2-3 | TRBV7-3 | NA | TGTGCCAGCAGCTTAACGGGGCAGGGTACAGATACGCAGTATTTT | CASSLTGQGTDTQYF
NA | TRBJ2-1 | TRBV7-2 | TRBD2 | TGTGCCAGCAGCCCGGGACTAGCGGACAATGAGCAGTTCTTC | CASSPGLADNEQFF
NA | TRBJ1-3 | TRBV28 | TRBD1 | TGTGCCAGCAGAGACAGGGATCCCACGTTCTCTGGAAACACCATATATTTT | CASRDRDPTFSGNTIYF
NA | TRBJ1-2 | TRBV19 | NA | TGTGCCAGTAGTGGCACCCTCGCTCGCGGGGCGAACTATGGCTACACCTTC | CASSGTLARGANYGYTF
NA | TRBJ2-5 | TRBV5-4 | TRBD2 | TGTGCCAGCAGCTACATGGGGGGGTATTTAGAGACCCAGTACTTC | CASSYMGGYLETQYF
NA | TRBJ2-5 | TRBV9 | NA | TGTGCCAGCAGCGTATCTGGTATAGAACAAGAGACCCAGTACTTC | CASSVSGIEQETQYF
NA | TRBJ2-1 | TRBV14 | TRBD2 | TGTGCCAGCAGCCGGCAAGCTCTAGCGGGATTATACAATGAGCAGTTCTTC | CASSRQALAGLYNEQFF
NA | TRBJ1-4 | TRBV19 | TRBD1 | TGTGCCAGTATGGACAGGATTGTAGAAAAACTGTTTTTT | CASMDRIVEKLFF
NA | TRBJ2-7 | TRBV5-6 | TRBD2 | TGTGCCAGCAGCTTCGGCGGGGGGAACGTCTACGAGCAGTACTTC | CASSFGGGNVYEQYF
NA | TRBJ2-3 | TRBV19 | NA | TGTGCCAGTAGGGACTCGGGGTTAGATACGCAGTATTTT | CASRDSGLDTQYF
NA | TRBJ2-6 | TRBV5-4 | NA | TGTGCCAGCAGCTTGGTGAGCGCGGCTGGGGCCAACGTCCTGACTTTC | CASSLVSAAGANVLTF
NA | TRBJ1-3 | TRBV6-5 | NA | TGTGCCAGCAGTAATAGAGAGTTTGGAAACACCATATATTTT | CASSNREFGNTIYF
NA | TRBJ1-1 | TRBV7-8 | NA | TGTGCCAGCAACGGTCCACAGGGAATGACTGAAGCTTTCTTT | CASNGPQGMTEAFF
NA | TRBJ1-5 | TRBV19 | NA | TGTGCCAGTAGTAAGGAGGGTAATCAGCCCCAGCATTTT | CASSKEGNQPQHF
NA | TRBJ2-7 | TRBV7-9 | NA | TGTGCCAGCAGCTTAGCCCGACAGAACTACGAGCAGTACTTC | CASSLARQNYEQYF
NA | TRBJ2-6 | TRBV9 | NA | TGTGCCAGCAGCCCTAGAGGGGGGGCAGGGATTAGTCTAGCTGGGGCCAACGTCCTGACTTTC | CASSPRGGAGISLAGANVLTF
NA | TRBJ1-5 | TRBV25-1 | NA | TGTGCCAGCAGTGAGGGGGGGTCTACGGGAATACAGCCCCAGCATTTT | CASSEGGSTGIQPQHF
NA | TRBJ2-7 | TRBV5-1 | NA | TGCGCCAGCAGCGTTCACCAGGGGGGCTGGCAGTACTTC | CASSVHQGGWQYF
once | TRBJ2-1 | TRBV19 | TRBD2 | TGTGCCAGTAGTGCAGGGACTAGCGGGACGAATGAGCAGTTCTTC | CASSAGTSGTNEQFF
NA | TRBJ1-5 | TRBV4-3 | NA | TGCGCCAGCAGCCAAGATTACAGGTTCAATCAGCCCCAGCATTTT | CASSQDYRFNQPQHF
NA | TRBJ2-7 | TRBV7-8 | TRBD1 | TGTGCCAGCCGGGCGACAGGGACCTACGAGCAGTACTTC | CASRATGTYEQYF
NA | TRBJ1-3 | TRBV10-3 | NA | TGTGCCATCAGTGAGTCGATTACGGGGAAATCCTCTGGAAACACCATATATTTT | CAISESITGKSSGNTIYF
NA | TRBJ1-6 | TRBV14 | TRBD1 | TGTGCCAGCAGCGGGACAGAACTCTATAATTCACCCCTCCACTTT | CASSGTELYNSPLHF
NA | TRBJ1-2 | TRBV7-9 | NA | TGTGCCAGCAGTTCAGACCAGGCCTCCTATGGCTACACCTTC | CASSSDQASYGYTF
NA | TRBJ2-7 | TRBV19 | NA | TGTGCCAGTAGTGCCGAGCTCGGAGGGTATGGAGGCGAGCAGTACTTC | CASSAELGGYGGEQYF
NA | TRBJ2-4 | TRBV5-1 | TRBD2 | TGCGCCAGCAGCTCTGGGACTAGCGGGGGGACCGTCAACATTCAGTACTTC | CASSSGTSGGTVNIQYF
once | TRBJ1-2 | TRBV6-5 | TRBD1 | TGTGCCAGCAGTTTCAGGGGGCGGGATGGCTACACCTTC | CASSFRGRDGYTF
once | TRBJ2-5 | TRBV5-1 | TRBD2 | TGCGCCAGCAGCTGGGGGGAGGCGGGAGGTCAAGAGACCCAGTACTTC | CASSWGEAGGQETQYF
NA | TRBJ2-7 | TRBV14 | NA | TGTGCCAGCAGCCCGGGACTGCACTACGAGCAGTACTTC | CASSPGLHYEQYF
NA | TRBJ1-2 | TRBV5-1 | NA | TGCGCCAGCAGCATGGACAGTGAAAATGGCTACACCTTC | CASSMDSENGYTF
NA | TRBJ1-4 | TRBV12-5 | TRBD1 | TGTGCTAGTGGTTTGGTGGGACAGGGGGGCGTTCGGGAAAAACTGTTTTTT | CASGLVGQGGVREKLFF
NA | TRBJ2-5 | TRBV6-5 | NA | TGTGCCAGCAGTTACTCGGAGGGCCAGGAGACCCAGTACTTC | CASSYSEGQETQYF
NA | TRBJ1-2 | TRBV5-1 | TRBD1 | TGCGCCAGCAGCCCCGGACAGGGGGCCGGCGGCTACACCTTC | CASSPGQGAGGYTF
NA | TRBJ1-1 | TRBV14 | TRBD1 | TGTGCCAGCAGCCAAAGGTCCGGACAGGTGCTCGACACTGAAGCTTTCTTT | CASSQRSGQVLDTEAFF
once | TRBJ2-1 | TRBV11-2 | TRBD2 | TGTGCCAGCAGCCCTAGGGCGGGGACTACCTACAATGAGCAGTTCTTC | CASSPRAGTTYNEQFF
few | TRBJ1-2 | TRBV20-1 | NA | TGCAGTGTTCCGTATGGCTACACCTTC | CSVPYGYTF
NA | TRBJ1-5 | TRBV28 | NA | TGTGCCAGCCATGCTAATCGGGGGGCGGATCAGCCCCAGCATTTT | CASHANRGADQPQHF
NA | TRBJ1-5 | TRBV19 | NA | TGTGCCAGTAGTAAGGACAGAACAAATCAGCCCCAGCATTTT | CASSKDRTNQPQHF
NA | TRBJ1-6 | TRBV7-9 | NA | TGTGCCAGCAGCCCGATCCGGTCACCCCTCCACTTT | CASSPIRSPLHF
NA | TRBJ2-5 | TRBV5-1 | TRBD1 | TGCGCCAGCAGTTCTCTCCGGGACAGGGGGCGAGAGACCCAGTACTTC | CASSSLRDRGRETQYF
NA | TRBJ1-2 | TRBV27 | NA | TGTGCCAGCAGTTCATCGGGGGGCGGGGGCTATGGCTACACCTTC | CASSSSGGGGYGYTF
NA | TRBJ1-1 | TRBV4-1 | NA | TGCGCCAGCAGCAAGGACAGAGTGAGCACTGAAGCTTTCTTT | CASSKDRVSTEAFF
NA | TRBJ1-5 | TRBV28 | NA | TGTGCCAGCCTACAGGCTGGACAGCCCCAGCATTTT | CASLQAGQPQHF